The next 29 T cell receptor beta chains were all read from a single sample in a study of T cell responses to AZD1222 COVID-19 vaccine (dated by TCRdb to about 2021). The sample's time point label, decoded: baseline before first vaccination. Library method: the immunoSEQ multiplex PCR assay. Not all clones reach the TCRdb copy of this immuneACCESS table, which keeps in-frame sequences only. Checked studies attribute under half of the gap to unresolved V genes and leave the rest unexplained. Within this sample are 100,000 to 150,000 clones, with around nine tenths of them counted one time only. The top ten constitute just under 6.5% of the sample. The starting material was peripheral blood, obtained on day 0 of AZD1222 vaccination. These receptors were obtained from an adult in good health.

In its sample, this clone was seen a few times. CDR3 sequence reads: CASSYSTASGNTIYF. The CDR3 nucleotides read TGTGCCAGCAGTTACTCCACGGCCTCTGGAAACACCATATATTTT. The chain links TRBV6-2 or TRBV6-3 to TRBJ1-3, with D unclear. The CDR3 has 15 residues. Germline V gene sequence: CDR1 MNHEY, CDR2 SVGEGT. Trimming took off 0 bases at V and 0 bases at J, with 6 bases between the two ends.

In this sample, this clone turned up a few times. The genes are TRBV9 and TRBJ2-3; perhaps TRBD2 as D (5 bases). The CDR3 consists of 15 residues. CDR1 SGDLS and CDR2 YYNGEE come from the germline V gene. V was pared by 1 base and J by 5 bases, with 14 bases between. The CDR3 sequence: CASSVSRALGDTQYF. The CDR3 DNA reads as TGTGCCAGCAGCGTATCGAGGGCCCTCGGAGATACGCAGTATTTT.

V gene TRBV7-9 combines with J gene TRBJ1-3; maybe TRBD1 (5 bases). Germline V gives CDR1 SEHNR, CDR2 FQNEAQ (reference sequence). Trimming stripped 4 bases from V and 0 bases from J, with 16 bases between. This CDR3 contains 17 residues. As DNA, the CDR3 is TGTGCCAGCAGCTACCCCGGGACGGCGGGCTCTGGAAACACCATATATTTT. Encoded protein: CASSYPGTAGSGNTIYF.

The V and J genes are TRBV6-5 and TRBJ1-1, with D hard to call. Germline lookup yields CDR1 MNHEY and CDR2 SVGAGI. The CDR3 is made up of 14 amino acids. Between the trimmed V and J ends, which lost 2 bases and 0 bases, there was a span of 7 bases. This CDR3 is CASSYDGLNTEAFF. The CDR3 DNA reads TGTGCCAGCAGTTACGACGGCTTGAACACTGAAGCTTTCTTT.

V gene TRBV29-1 combines with J gene TRBJ2-2; D is unresolved. The CDR3 consists of 13 residues. V gave up 7 bases and J gave up 2 bases, with 11 bases separating them. Germline V lookup: CDR1 SQVTM, CDR2 ANQGSEA. CDR3 nucleotides: TGCAGCGAGGGTACCAGAAACACCGGGGAGCTGTTTTTT. Its translation: CSEGTRNTGELFF.

This chain connects TRBV7-6 to TRBJ2-2; no clear D. The CDR3 sequence is 14 residues long. V dropped 1 base and J dropped 5 bases, with 8 bases sitting between them. Per germline, CDR1 SGHVS and CDR2 FNYEAQ. The CDR3 spells CASSLELSTGELFF. Here the CDR3 DNA reads TGTGCCAGCAGCTTAGAACTCTCTACCGGGGAGCTGTTTTTT.

The rearrangement links TRBV4-3 to TRBJ2-2; D call uncertain. Germline V gene data show CDR1 as LGHNA and CDR2 as YSLEER. V lost 0 bases and J 6 bases, leaving 5 bases between the germline ends. CDR3 size: 13 residues. The CDR3, as DNA: TGCGCCAGCAGCCAAGATGTAGCCGGGGAGCTGTTTTTT. Translated: CASSQDVAGELFF.

V is TRBV27 and J is TRBJ1-5, with D perhaps TRBD1 (5 bases). Germline CDR1 is MNHEY and CDR2 is SMNVEV (reference sequence). Deletions cut 5 bases from V and 5 bases from J, with 16 bases between. The CDR3 has 15 amino acids. The CDR3 protein is CASSPWGGGDQPQHF. Written as DNA, the CDR3 is TGTGCCAGCAGTCCCTGGGGCGGTGGAGATCAGCCCCAGCATTTT.

This clone was picked up a small number of times. The rearrangement joins TRBV2 to TRBJ1-5; tentative D call: TRBD1 (5 bases). Looked up from germline, CDR1 is SNHLY and CDR2 is FYNNEI. Trimming left V 7 bases short and J 7 bases short, with 17 bases between. The CDR3 spans 14 residues. The CDR3: CASKREGVTQPQHF. DNA for the CDR3: TGTGCCAGCAAACGGGAAGGGGTCACCCAGCCCCAGCATTTT.

The J gene is TRBJ1-1, the V gene TRBV5-1; a weak D match, TRBD1 (5 bases). V gave up 5 bases and J gave up 0 bases, with 11 bases separating them. The germline CDR1 and CDR2 sequences are SGHRS and YFSETQ. The CDR3 runs 14 residues. The CDR3 sequence is CASSGGNMNTEAFF. CDR3 DNA: TGCGCCAGCAGTGGGGGAAACATGAACACTGAAGCTTTCTTT.

V usage is TRBV9 and J usage is TRBJ1-2; D is unclear. The CDR3 covers 15 residues. Germline CDR1 is SGDLS and CDR2 is YYNGEE. V shed 4 bases and J shed 2 bases, with 15 bases lying between them. The CDR3 region is CASSPDGVSNYGYTF. The CDR3 nucleotides read TGTGCCAGCAGCCCCGACGGTGTTTCCAACTATGGCTACACCTTC.

The chain is built from TRBV27 and TRBJ1-1, with D maybe TRBD1 (5 bases). The CDR3 runs 15 residues. Per the germline V gene, CDR1 is MNHEY and CDR2 is SMNVEV (reference sequence). The V end lost 7 bases, the J end lost 0 bases, and 15 bases lay between the germline ends. The CDR3 region has the DNA TGTGCCAGCAAAATCCCAGGGAGGGTGAACACTGAAGCTTTCTTT. This encodes CASKIPGRVNTEAFF.

The chain combines TRBV11-2 with TRBJ2-2; no reliable D call. The germline V gene encodes CDR1 SGHAT and CDR2 FQNNGV. The CDR3 sequence is 12 residues long. With 5 bases removed from V and 3 bases from J, the gap between germline ends came to 4 bases. CDR3 bases: TGTGCCAGCAGCGCCTACACCGGGGAGCTGTTTTTT. Encoded protein: CASSAYTGELFF.

The V and J genes are TRBV11-2 and TRBJ1-2; 7 bases are a match to TRBD1. The CDR3 is made up of 15 amino acids. The trim removed 6 bases at V and 2 bases at J, leaving 9 bases unmatched. Germline V gene sequence: CDR1 SGHAT, CDR2 FQNNGV. CDR3 nucleotides: TGTGCCAGCAGTTCAGACGGGACAGTCAACTATGGCTACACCTTC. It yields the protein CASSSDGTVNYGYTF.

The rearrangement uses TRBV6-2 or TRBV6-3 and TRBJ2-1; D unresolved. V was pared by 4 bases and J by 9 bases, with 7 bases between. CDR1 is MNHEY and CDR2 is SVGEGT in the germline V gene. CDR3 size: 11 residues. This CDR3 is CASSLTFEQFF. CDR3 sequence (DNA): TGTGCCAGCAGTTTGACTTTTGAGCAGTTCTTC.

This chain uses TRBV18 with TRBJ2-7; TRBD2 matches at 8 bases. CDR3 length: 16 residues. CDR1 is KGHSH, CDR2 LQKENI, per germline. Trimming removed 3 bases from V and 1 base from J; junction bases left unmatched: 8. CDR3 amino acids: CASSPQRGGGSYEQYF. In DNA form, the CDR3 reads TGTGCCAGCTCACCCCAACGGGGGGGCGGATCCTACGAGCAGTACTTC.

This chain uses TRBV30 with TRBJ1-1; D gene uncertain. This CDR3 has 13 amino acids. CDR1 is GTSNPN, CDR2 SVGIG, per germline (reference sequence). Trimming cost V 0 bases and J 2 bases, with 7 bases left between them. This CDR3 reads CAWSVGGNTEAFF. The CDR3 DNA sequence: TGTGCCTGGAGTGTGGGAGGAAACACTGAAGCTTTCTTT. Full variable domain (rest looked up from reference TRBV30 and TRBJ1-1): SQTIHQWPATLVQPVGSPLSLECTVEGTSNPNLYWYRQAAGRGLQLLFYSVGIGQISSEVPQNLSASRPQDRQFILSSKKLLLSDSGFYLCAWSVGGNTEAFFGQGTRLTVV.

The sample holds a few counts of this clone. The chain has TRBV10-3 and TRBJ1-5; D unclear. Trimming pared 0 bases from V and 4 bases from J, leaving 7 bases between. CDR1 and CDR2 from the germline V gene are ENHRY and SYGVKD. The CDR3 has 14 residues. DNA for the CDR3: TGTGCCATCAGTGAGTCGACGATGAATCAGCCCCAGCATTTT. Translated, it gives CAISESTMNQPQHF.

The chain has TRBV6-5 and TRBJ2-7; 7 bases line up with TRBD1. Germline CDR1 MNHEY, CDR2 SVGAGI. The CDR3 is made up of 15 amino acids. V dropped 6 bases and J dropped 1; count of bases not matched to a gene: 9. CDR3 sequence reads: CASRLTGTESYEQYF. The CDR3, as DNA: TGTGCCAGCAGGCTCACCGGGACAGAGTCCTACGAGCAGTACTTC.

The V call is TRBV25-1, the J call TRBJ1-1; tentative D call: TRBD1 (5 bases). Looked up from germline, CDR1 is MGHDK and CDR2 is SYGVNS. V lost 3 bases, J lost 2 bases, and 10 bases lay in between. CDR3 length: 14 amino acids. Here the CDR3 DNA reads TGTGCCAGCAGTGATTACCGGGACAACACTGAAGCTTTCTTT. Protein product: CASSDYRDNTEAFF.

V usage is TRBV5-1 and J usage is TRBJ2-3, with 7 positions matching TRBD2. This CDR3 is built from 15 residues. The V and J ends lost 3 bases and 0 bases, in that order; junction bases with no gene match: 4. Germline-derived CDR1 and CDR2 are SGHRS and YFSETQ. The chain's CDR3 is CASSSGTTSTDTQYF. CDR3 sequence (DNA): TGCGCCAGCAGCTCCGGGACTACTAGCACAGATACGCAGTATTTT.

The rearrangement joins TRBV19 to TRBJ2-3; TRBD1 is a possible D gene (5 bases). The length of the CDR3 is 23 residues. V was shortened by 2 bases and J by 2 bases, with 35 bases between the two germline ends. CDR1 is LNHDA, CDR2 SQIVND, per germline (reference sequence). CDR3 loop: CASSIFGQGWFPRSYPYTDTQYF. DNA of the CDR3: TGTGCCAGTAGTATATTTGGGCAGGGTTGGTTCCCGCGTTCCTATCCTTACACAGATACGCAGTATTTT.

The rearrangement uses TRBV29-1 and TRBJ1-2; no firm D call. The germline V and J ends were trimmed by 2 bases and 8 bases, with 18 bases remaining between them. In germline, CDR1 is SQVTM, CDR2 ANQGSEA. The CDR3 totals 14 residues. CDR3 sequence (DNA): TGCAGCGTTGAATCGGGGTACGGTGGGATGGGCTACACCTTC. This sequence encodes CSVESGYGGMGYTF. Full variable domain (remainder filled in from reference TRBV29-1 and TRBJ1-2): SAVISQKPSRDICQRGTSLTIQCQVDSQVTMMFWYRQQPGQSLTLIATANQGSEATYESGFVIDKFPISRPNLTFSTLTVSNMSPEDSSIYLCSVESGYGGMGYTFGSGTRLTVV.

V and J are TRBV10-3 and TRBJ1-2; D is unresolved. V shed 2 bases and J shed 3 bases, with 10 bases lying between them. The CDR3 is 14 amino acids. Germline V gene lookup returns CDR1 ENHRY and CDR2 SYGVKD. The CDR3 DNA follows: TGTGCCATCAGTGAGGGGGTGACCTACTATGGCTACACCTTC. Its translation: CAISEGVTYYGYTF.

This rearrangement joins TRBV11-2 to TRBJ2-5; 10 bases agree with TRBD1. CDR1 and CDR2 (germline): SGHAT, FQNNGV. After removal of 5 bases from V and 5 bases from J, the junction contained 11 bases not matched to a gene. There are 16 residues in the CDR3. The CDR3 bases are TGTGCCAGCAGCCATCCCGGGGACAGGGGTTGGGAGACCCAGTACTTC. Its translation is CASSHPGDRGWETQYF.

This clone came up a few times. The same CDR3 arises from other DNA sequences in this sample as well. V and J are TRBV7-2 and TRBJ1-3, with D possibly TRBD1 on 5 matching bases. The length of the CDR3 is 14 residues. Germline CDR1 SGHTA, CDR2 FQGNSA. With 5 bases removed from V and 4 bases from J, the gap between germline ends came to 12 bases. The CDR3 spells CASSPNGGGNTIYF. The CDR3 DNA follows: TGTGCCAGCAGCCCGAACGGGGGGGGAAACACCATATATTTT.

The rearrangement joins TRBV7-2 to TRBJ2-4; 10 nucleotides match TRBD1. From germline, CDR1 is SGHTA and CDR2 FQGNSA. This CDR3 spans 17 amino acids. V was clipped by 7 bases and J by 4 bases; unmatched bases: 13. This CDR3 is CASTLLTGGRRKNIQYF. The CDR3, as DNA: TGTGCCAGCACCCTCCTGACAGGGGGCCGGAGAAAAAACATTCAGTACTTC.

This chain joins TRBV19 and TRBJ2-7; 8 nucleotides agree with TRBD1. Trimming at V came to 5 bases and at J to 4 bases, leaving 10 bases not matched to a gene. The CDR3 has 15 residues. Germline V gene lookup returns CDR1 LNHDA and CDR2 SQIVND (reference sequence). The CDR3 is CASSANRGSIYEQYF. The CDR3, as DNA: TGTGCCAGTAGTGCCAACAGGGGGTCCATTTACGAGCAGTACTTC.

In this sample, this clone turned up once. V usage is TRBV5-4 and J usage is TRBJ2-1; D tentatively reads TRBD1 or TRBD2 (6 bases each). From germline, CDR1 is SGHNT and CDR2 YYREEE (reference sequence). The CDR3 spans 12 residues. The V end lost 4 bases, the J end lost 15 bases, and 17 bases lay between the germline ends. The CDR3 nucleotides read TGTGCCAGCAGCCCCGGGGGCCCAGAACTGTTCTTC. Amino acid sequence: CASSPGGPELFF.